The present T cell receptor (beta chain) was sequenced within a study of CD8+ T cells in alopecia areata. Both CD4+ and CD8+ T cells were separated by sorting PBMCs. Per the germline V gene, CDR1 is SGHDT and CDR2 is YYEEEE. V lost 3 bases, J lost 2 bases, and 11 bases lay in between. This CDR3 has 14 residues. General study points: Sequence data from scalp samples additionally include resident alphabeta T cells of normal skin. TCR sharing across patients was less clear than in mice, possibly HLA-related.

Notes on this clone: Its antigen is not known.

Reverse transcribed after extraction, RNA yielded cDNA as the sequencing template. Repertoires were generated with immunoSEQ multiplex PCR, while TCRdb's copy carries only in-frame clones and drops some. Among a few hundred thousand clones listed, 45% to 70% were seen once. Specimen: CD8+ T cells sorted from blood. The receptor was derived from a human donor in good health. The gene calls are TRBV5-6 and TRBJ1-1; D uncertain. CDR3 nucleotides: TGTGCCAGCAGCTCCTTGACGGGTAACACTGAAGCTTTCTTT. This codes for CASSSLTGNTEAFF.